The rows below give T cell receptor beta chains drawn from one sample of a study of T cells after posttransplantation cyclophosphamide. The data were produced by immunoSEQ multiplex PCR, yet TCRdb's version contains in-frame clones alone and is incomplete. The sample presents some 7,100 clones, none singletons. Sequences were derived from PBMCs, sampled after an allogeneic stem cell transplant with post-transplant cyclophosphamide. The receptors were sampled from a young adult male patient who received an allogeneic stem cell transplant from an unrelated donor, was CMV-positive, and had acute and chronic GVHD. Some T cells may have come from the graft donor. Both conserved end residues are part of each CDR3. A D gene is named only where the DNA matches it firmly. Each size is once, few or many counts, or a class when the clone is expanded.

V: TRBV28; J: TRBJ2-7; length: 13; size: many; D: .; DNA: TGTGCCAGCAGTTCCCGGGGTACGTACGAGCAGTACTTC; CDR3: CASSSRGTYEQYF
V: TRBV29-1; J: TRBJ1-1; length: 13; size: many; D: .; DNA: TGCAGCGTTAAAGACAGGCAGGGCACTGAAGCTTTCTTT; CDR3: CSVKDRQGTEAFF
V: TRBV2; J: TRBJ1-5; length: 9; size: many; D: TRBD1; DNA: TGTGCCAAGGGACAGGAACAGCATTTT; CDR3: CAKGQEQHF
V: TRBV19; J: TRBJ2-1; length: 18; size: many; D: TRBD1; DNA: TGTGCCAGTAGTTCCTGGACAGGGGGTCCTAGCTCCTACAATGAGCAGTTCTTC; CDR3: CASSSWTGGPSSYNEQFF
V: TRBV12-5; J: TRBJ2-5; length: 14; size: many; D: TRBD1; DNA: TGTGCTAGTGGTCCCCGGACAGGGCAAGAGACCCAGTACTTC; CDR3: CASGPRTGQETQYF
V: TRBV14; J: TRBJ2-7; length: 14; size: medium-sized; D: .; DNA: TGTGCCAGCAGCCCCACGAGGAACCCCTACGAGCAGTACTTC; CDR3: CASSPTRNPYEQYF
V: TRBV13; J: TRBJ2-2; length: 15; size: many; D: TRBD2; DNA: TGTGCCAGCAGCCCCGGGACTAGCGGGGTCGGGGAGCTGTTTTTT; CDR3: CASSPGTSGVGELFF
V: TRBV7-9; J: TRBJ2-2; length: 15; size: many; D: TRBD1; DNA: TGTGCCAGCACCCCGGGACAGGGGTACACCGGGGAGCTGTTTTTT; CDR3: CASTPGQGYTGELFF
V: TRBV6-5; J: TRBJ2-5; length: 15; size: many; D: TRBD1; DNA: TGTGCCAGCAGCCCTCAAGTCAGGGGGTGGAAGACCCAGTACTTC; CDR3: CASSPQVRGWKTQYF
V: TRBV5-1; J: TRBJ2-3; length: 14; size: many; D: TRBD2; DNA: TGCGCCAGCAGCCTAGGACTAGCGGGAGATACGCAGTATTTT; CDR3: CASSLGLAGDTQYF
V: TRBV14; J: TRBJ1-5; length: 17; size: many; D: .; DNA: TGTGCCAGCAGCCCAGGAGGGCCTTCCCCAGCCAATCAGCCCCAGCATTTT; CDR3: CASSPGGPSPANQPQHF
V: TRBV29-1; J: TRBJ2-6; length: 15; size: many; D: TRBD1; DNA: TGCAGCGTTTTCCAGGGGGCGGAGGGGGCCAACGTCCTGACTTTC; CDR3: CSVFQGAEGANVLTF
V: TRBV19; J: TRBJ2-1; length: 13; size: many; D: .; DNA: TGTGCCAGTAGTATAGATCCACAGGGCCAGCAGTTCTTC; CDR3: CASSIDPQGQQFF
V: TRBV7-2; J: TRBJ2-7; length: 14; size: many; D: TRBD2; DNA: TGTGCCAGCAGTCGCAGCGGGGTGGCCTACGAGCAGTACTTC; CDR3: CASSRSGVAYEQYF
V: TRBV19; J: TRBJ1-1; length: 12; size: many; D: TRBD1; DNA: TGTGCCAGTAGCAGGGGGCTGACTGAAGCTTTCTTT; CDR3: CASSRGLTEAFF
V: TRBV5-8; J: TRBJ1-2; length: 13; size: many; D: .; DNA: TGTGCCAGCAGTAGGACGGGGAACTATGGCTACACCTTC; CDR3: CASSRTGNYGYTF
V: TRBV21-1; J: TRBJ2-2; length: 19; size: many; D: .; DNA: TGTGCCAGCAGCAACGATGGACTAGCGGGGGGCCCGAACACCGGGGAGCTGTTTTTT; CDR3: CASSNDGLAGGPNTGELFF
V: TRBV27; J: TRBJ2-2; length: 12; size: many; D: .; DNA: TGTGCCAGCAGTTTCCCAGCCGGGGAGCTGTTTTTT; CDR3: CASSFPAGELFF
V: TRBV12-5; J: TRBJ2-7; length: 16; size: many; D: TRBD2; DNA: TGTGCTAGTGGTTTGGTTCCGGCTAGCGGGAGGTACGAGCAGTACTTC; CDR3: CASGLVPASGRYEQYF
V: TRBV27; J: TRBJ2-7; length: 17; size: medium-sized; D: TRBD2; DNA: TGTGCCAGCAGTTTATTTTCCCAACTAGCGCCGGTATACGGGCAGTACTTC; CDR3: CASSLFSQLAPVYGQYF
V: TRBV15; J: TRBJ2-1; length: 15; size: many; D: .; DNA: TGTGCCACCAGCCCCGACCCCGGCGGGGACAATGAGCAGTTCTTC; CDR3: CATSPDPGGDNEQFF
V: TRBV7-2; J: TRBJ2-7; length: 14; size: many; D: .; DNA: TGTGCCAGCAGCTCAAACATACGACAGTACGAGCAGTACTTC; CDR3: CASSSNIRQYEQYF
V: TRBV5-1; J: TRBJ1-2; length: 14; size: many; D: TRBD1; DNA: TGCGCCAGCAACTTGGTGCACAGGGGCGGTGGCTACACCTTC; CDR3: CASNLVHRGGGYTF
V: TRBV6-5; J: TRBJ1-2; length: 15; size: many; D: .; DNA: TGTGCCAGCAGTTATGAGTACAGCACTAACTATGGCTACACCTTC; CDR3: CASSYEYSTNYGYTF
V: TRBV13; J: TRBJ1-1; length: 16; size: medium-sized; D: TRBD1; DNA: TGTGCCAGCAGCCCTAGACAGGGAAGTCGGCACACTGAAGCTTTCTTT; CDR3: CASSPRQGSRHTEAFF
V: TRBV2; J: TRBJ2-7; length: 14; size: few; D: .; DNA: TGTGCCAGCAGTGGTTGGGACACGTTGGAGGAGCAGTACTTC; CDR3: CASSGWDTLEEQYF
V: TRBV27; J: TRBJ2-7; length: 14; size: few; D: TRBD2; DNA: TGTGCCAGCAGTTTATACGGGAGGGTCAACGAGCAGTACTTC; CDR3: CASSLYGRVNEQYF
V: TRBV15; J: TRBJ1-2; length: 17; size: many; D: .; DNA: TGTGCCACCAGCAGAGTGGGGCGGACACTTTTAAACTATGGCTACACCTTC; CDR3: CATSRVGRTLLNYGYTF